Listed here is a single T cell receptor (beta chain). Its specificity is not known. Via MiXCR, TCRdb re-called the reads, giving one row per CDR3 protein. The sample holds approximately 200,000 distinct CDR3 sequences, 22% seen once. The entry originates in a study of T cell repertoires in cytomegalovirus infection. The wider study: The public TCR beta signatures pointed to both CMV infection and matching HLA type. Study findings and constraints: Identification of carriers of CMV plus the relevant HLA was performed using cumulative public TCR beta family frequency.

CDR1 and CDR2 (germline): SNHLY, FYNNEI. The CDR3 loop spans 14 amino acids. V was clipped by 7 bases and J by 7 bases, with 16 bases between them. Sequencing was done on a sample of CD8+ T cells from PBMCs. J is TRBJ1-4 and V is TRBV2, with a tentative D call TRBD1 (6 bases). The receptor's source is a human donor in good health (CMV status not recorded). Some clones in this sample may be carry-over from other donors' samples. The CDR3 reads CASKTGFQGEKLFF. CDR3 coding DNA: TGTGCCAGCAAAACAGGGTTCCAAGGTGAAAAACTGTTTTTT.